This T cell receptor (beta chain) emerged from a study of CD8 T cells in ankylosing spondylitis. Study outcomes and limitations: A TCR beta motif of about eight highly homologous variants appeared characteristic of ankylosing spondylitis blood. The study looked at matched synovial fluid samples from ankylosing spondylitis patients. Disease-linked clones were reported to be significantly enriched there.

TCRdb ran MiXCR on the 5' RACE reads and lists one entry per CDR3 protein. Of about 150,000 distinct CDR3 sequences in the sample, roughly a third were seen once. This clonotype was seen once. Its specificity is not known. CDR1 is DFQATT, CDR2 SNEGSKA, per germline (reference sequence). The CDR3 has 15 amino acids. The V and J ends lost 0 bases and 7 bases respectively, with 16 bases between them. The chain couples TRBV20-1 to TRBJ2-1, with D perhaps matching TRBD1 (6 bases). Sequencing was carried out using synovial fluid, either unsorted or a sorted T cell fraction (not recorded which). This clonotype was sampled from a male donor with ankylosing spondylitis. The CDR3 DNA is TGCAGTGCTAGAGAAGGCTCCCTAAGGGGGAATGAGCAGTTCTTC. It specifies CSAREGSLRGNEQFF.